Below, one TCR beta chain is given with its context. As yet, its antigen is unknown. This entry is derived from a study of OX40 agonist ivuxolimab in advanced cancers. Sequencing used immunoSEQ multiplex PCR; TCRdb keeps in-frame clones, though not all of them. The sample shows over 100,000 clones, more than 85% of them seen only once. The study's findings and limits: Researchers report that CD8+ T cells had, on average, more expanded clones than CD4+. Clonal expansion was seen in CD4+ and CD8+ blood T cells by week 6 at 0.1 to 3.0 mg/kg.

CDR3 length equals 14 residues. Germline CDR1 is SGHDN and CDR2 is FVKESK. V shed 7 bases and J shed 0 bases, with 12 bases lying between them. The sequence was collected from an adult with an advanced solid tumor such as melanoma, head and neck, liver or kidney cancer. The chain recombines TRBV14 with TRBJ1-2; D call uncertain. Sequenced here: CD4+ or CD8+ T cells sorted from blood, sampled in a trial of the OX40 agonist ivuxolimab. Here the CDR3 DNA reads TGTGCCAGCAAGGCAGGATTAGCTAACTATGGCTACACCTTC. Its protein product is CASKAGLANYGYTF.